This TCR beta chain was profiled in a study of blood T cells in healthy people across ages. The germline gives CDR1 SNHLY, CDR2 FYNNEI. The CDR3 extends over 15 amino acids. V lost 2 bases to trimming and J lost 4 bases, with 14 bases between them. On this clonotype itself: The target antigen is unknown.

Study outcomes and limitations: In long-lived donors, naive CD4+ cell counts and diversity exceeded those of aged donors.

Alongside a J-beta primer mix, a sample-barcoded 5' primer served in a second PCR lasting 7 to 11 cycles. TCRdb re-derived calls from the 5' RACE reads in MiXCR, one entry per CDR3 protein. This sample carries almost 800,000 distinct CDR3 sequences, 58% of them seen once, and the ten largest clones take 22%. The chain links TRBV2 to TRBJ2-5; perhaps TRBD1 as D (7 bases). Sequenced: blood. The receptor comes from a young man in good health. The CDR3 is CASSERGDRLETQYF. CDR3 coding DNA: TGTGCCAGCAGTGAACGCGGGGACAGACTAGAGACCCAGTACTTC.